The present entry profiles one T cell receptor (beta chain) with its context. The data derive from a study of beta chain features in type 1 diabetes. Study-wide background: Across every sample, around 110,000,000 sorted cells were examined in total.

CDR3 length: 15 amino acids. V shed 5 bases, J shed 5 bases, and the junction held 11 bases outside the gene matches. The germline V gene encodes CDR1 SGHTS and CDR2 YDEGEE. As every portion of the isolated RNA was reverse transcribed, the sequencing read expressed TCRB transcripts. The repertoire was sequenced with immunoSEQ multiplex PCR; TCRdb's copy has only in-frame clones and lacks some. The sample consists of 310,000 or so clones, under 8.5% of them appearing once. The chain employs TRBV5-8 and TRBJ2-5, with TRBD2 matching 8 bases. Sequenced: central memory CD4+ T cells from blood. The TCR comes from a woman under 30 in good health. The CDR3 reads CASSRSGNLRETQYF. CDR3 sequence (DNA): TGTGCCAGCAGTCGTAGCGGGAACCTTCGGGAGACCCAGTACTTC.